There are many counts of the clone carrying this T cell receptor (beta chain). The CDR3 runs to 15 residues. Germline V gene sequence: CDR1 DFQATT, CDR2 SNEGSKA (reference sequence). V lost 1 base and J lost 0, with 7 bases in between. This record comes from a study of neurological immune-mediated disorders. The time point: longitudinal time-point 2. It was from 2 million PBMCs stored at -80 C that the unsorted libraries were obtained. TCRdb ran MiXCR on the 5' RACE reads and lists one entry per CDR3 protein. The data show some 49,000 distinct CDR3 sequences, with less than 15% seen just once and 4.5% to 5.5% held by the top ten.

The J gene is TRBJ2-6, the V gene TRBV20-1; the D is unclear. This clonotype was sampled from a male donor with HTLV-1-associated myelopathy (HAM/TSP). The sample comprised PBMCs. The DNA for the CDR3 is TGCAGTGCTAGAGGGCCCTACTCTGGGGCCAACGTCCTGACTTTC. Translation: CSARGPYSGANVLTF.